Listed below are T cell receptor beta chains from one sample, sequenced in a study of blood T cell repertoires in COVID-19. TCRdb's copy holds only in-frame clones and misses some; the assay was immunoSEQ multiplex PCR. The sample holds approximately 190,000 clones; around 80% are singletons and the top ten take roughly 14%. Source material: peripheral blood. Receptor source: a man aged 30 to 45 with active or convalescent COVID-19. Each CDR3 is given with its conserved first and last residue. A D gene is named only where the DNA matches it firmly. Expanded clones are given a class, and other clones once, few, many or no size at all.

D gene: TRBD2
V gene: TRBV2
J gene: TRBJ2-5
clone size: -
CDR3 protein: CASSEGSGSAETQYF
CDR3 DNA: TGTGCCAGCAGTGAAGGTAGCGGGAGTGCAGAGACCCAGTACTTC

D gene: TRBD1
V gene: TRBV5-4
J gene: TRBJ1-6
clone size: -
CDR3 protein: CASSLRVRGRNSPLHF
CDR3 DNA: TGTGCCAGCAGCTTAAGGGTCAGGGGGCGGAATTCACCCCTCCACTTT

D gene: -
V gene: TRBV28
J gene: TRBJ1-1
clone size: -
CDR3 protein: CASSPSSGWVLSEAFF
CDR3 DNA: TGTGCCAGCAGCCCTTCTTCAGGGTGGGTCTTATCTGAAGCTTTCTTT

D gene: TRBD1
V gene: TRBV28
J gene: TRBJ1-2
clone size: -
CDR3 protein: CASRPQGGAGQGYTF
CDR3 DNA: TGTGCCAGCAGGCCCCAAGGGGGCGCGGGGCAAGGCTACACCTTC

D gene: TRBD1
V gene: TRBV27
J gene: TRBJ1-1
clone size: -
CDR3 protein: CASSSYTVGTGSDTEAFF
CDR3 DNA: TGTGCCAGCAGCTCGTATACGGTAGGGACAGGGTCGGACACTGAAGCTTTCTTT

D gene: TRBD1
V gene: TRBV30
J gene: TRBJ1-2
clone size: -
CDR3 protein: CAWYDRVSVGGYTF
CDR3 DNA: TGTGCCTGGTATGACAGGGTCTCCGTCGGTGGCTACACCTTC

D gene: -
V gene: TRBV7-6
J gene: TRBJ2-5
clone size: -
CDR3 protein: CASSLGLGETQYF
CDR3 DNA: TGTGCCAGCAGCTTAGGCCTCGGAGAGACCCAGTACTTC

D gene: TRBD2
V gene: TRBV9
J gene: TRBJ2-2
clone size: -
CDR3 protein: CASSVALRGLAGANTGELFF
CDR3 DNA: TGTGCCAGCAGCGTAGCCCTTCGGGGACTAGCGGGCGCGAACACCGGGGAGCTGTTTTTT

D gene: -
V gene: TRBV10-1
J gene: TRBJ2-7
clone size: -
CDR3 protein: CASSERQGGYEQYF
CDR3 DNA: TGCGCCAGCAGTGAGCGCCAAGGGGGCTACGAGCAGTACTTC

D gene: -
V gene: TRBV19
J gene: TRBJ2-2
clone size: -
CDR3 protein: CASRDDDRLTGELFF
CDR3 DNA: TGTGCCAGTAGGGACGACGACAGGCTCACCGGGGAGCTGTTTTTT

D gene: TRBD1
V gene: TRBV10-1
J gene: TRBJ2-7
clone size: -
CDR3 protein: CASSDRAEQYF
CDR3 DNA: TGCGCCAGCAGCGACAGGGCCGAGCAGTACTTC

D gene: -
V gene: TRBV6-5
J gene: TRBJ1-2
clone size: -
CDR3 protein: CASSSRDYGYTF
CDR3 DNA: TGTGCCAGCAGTTCCAGGGACTATGGCTACACCTTC

D gene: -
V gene: TRBV2
J gene: TRBJ2-3
clone size: few
CDR3 protein: CASRERQSTDTQYF
CDR3 DNA: TGTGCCAGCAGGGAGAGACAGAGCACAGATACGCAGTATTTT

D gene: TRBD1
V gene: TRBV14
J gene: TRBJ1-2
clone size: -
CDR3 protein: CASSQDRDRGGYTF
CDR3 DNA: TGTGCCAGCAGCCAAGACAGGGACAGGGGCGGCTACACCTTC

D gene: -
V gene: TRBV6-5
J gene: TRBJ2-5
clone size: -
CDR3 protein: CASSFSGSQETQYF
CDR3 DNA: TGTGCCAGCAGTTTCTCCGGGAGCCAAGAGACCCAGTACTTC

D gene: -
V gene: TRBV18
J gene: TRBJ1-4
clone size: -
CDR3 protein: CASSPPHGPGHEKLFF
CDR3 DNA: TGTGCCAGCTCACCACCGCACGGGCCAGGGCATGAAAAACTGTTTTTT

D gene: -
V gene: TRBV27
J gene: TRBJ1-5
clone size: -
CDR3 protein: CASSFGGTQPQHF
CDR3 DNA: TGTGCCAGCAGTTTCGGGGGGACTCAGCCCCAGCATTTT

D gene: TRBD1
V gene: TRBV7-3
J gene: TRBJ1-1
clone size: -
CDR3 protein: CASSSGQGEWLNTEAFF
CDR3 DNA: TGTGCCAGCAGCTCCGGACAGGGCGAGTGGTTGAACACTGAAGCTTTCTTT

D gene: TRBD2
V gene: TRBV28
J gene: TRBJ2-3
clone size: -
CDR3 protein: CASSSSPGSGANTQYF
CDR3 DNA: TGTGCCAGCAGTTCCTCGCCGGGTAGCGGGGCCAATACGCAGTATTTT

D gene: TRBD2
V gene: TRBV6-2/TRBV6-3
J gene: TRBJ2-5
clone size: -
CDR3 protein: CASSYTSGGAETQYF
CDR3 DNA: TGTGCCAGCAGTTACACTAGCGGGGGGGCCGAGACCCAGTACTTC

D gene: -
V gene: TRBV1
J gene: TRBJ2-7
clone size: few
CDR3 protein: CTSSQGRNADYEQYF
CDR3 DNA: TGCACCAGCAGCCAGGGTAGAAACGCGGATTACGAGCAGTACTTC

D gene: -
V gene: TRBV13
J gene: TRBJ2-3
clone size: -
CDR3 protein: CASSRGRDSTDTQYF
CDR3 DNA: TGTGCCAGCAGCCGAGGCCGGGATAGCACAGATACGCAGTATTTT

D gene: -
V gene: TRBV5-1
J gene: TRBJ1-1
clone size: few
CDR3 protein: CASSLGVDTEAFF
CDR3 DNA: TGCGCCAGCAGCTTGGGCGTGGACACTGAAGCTTTCTTT

D gene: TRBD2
V gene: TRBV10-1
J gene: TRBJ2-7
clone size: -
CDR3 protein: CASSERREGVYEQYF
CDR3 DNA: TGCGCCAGCAGTGAGAGGCGGGAGGGAGTCTACGAGCAGTACTTC

D gene: -
V gene: TRBV27
J gene: TRBJ2-1
clone size: -
CDR3 protein: CATESSYNEQFF
CDR3 DNA: TGTGCCACCGAGAGCTCCTACAATGAGCAGTTCTTC

D gene: -
V gene: TRBV7-3
J gene: TRBJ2-5
clone size: -
CDR3 protein: CASSSTGIQETQYF
CDR3 DNA: TGTGCCAGCAGCTCGACAGGCATCCAAGAGACCCAGTACTTC

D gene: -
V gene: TRBV7-8
J gene: TRBJ2-5
clone size: -
CDR3 protein: CASSPDSYQETQYF
CDR3 DNA: TGTGCCAGCAGCCCAGACAGCTACCAAGAGACCCAGTACTTC

D gene: -
V gene: TRBV6-2/TRBV6-3
J gene: TRBJ1-3
clone size: -
CDR3 protein: CASSYTQQVSSGNTIYF
CDR3 DNA: TGTGCCAGCAGTTACACTCAGCAGGTGAGCTCTGGAAACACCATATATTTT